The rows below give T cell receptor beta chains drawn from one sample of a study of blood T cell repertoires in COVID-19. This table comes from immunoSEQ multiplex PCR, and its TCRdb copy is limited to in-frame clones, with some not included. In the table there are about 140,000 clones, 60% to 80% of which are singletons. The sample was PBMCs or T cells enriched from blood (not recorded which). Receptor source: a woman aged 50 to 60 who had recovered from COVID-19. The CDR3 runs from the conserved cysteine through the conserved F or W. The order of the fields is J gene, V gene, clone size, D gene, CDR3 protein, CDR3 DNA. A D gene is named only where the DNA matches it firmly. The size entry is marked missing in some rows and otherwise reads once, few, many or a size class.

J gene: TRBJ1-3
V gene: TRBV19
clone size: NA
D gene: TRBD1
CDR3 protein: CASSIGTGATLEGTIYF
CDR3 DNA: TGTGCCAGTAGTATTGGGACAGGGGCTACTCTGGAAGGCACCATATATTTT

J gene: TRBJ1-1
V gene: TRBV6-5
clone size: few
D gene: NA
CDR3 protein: CASVTGVKRAEAFF
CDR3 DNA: TGTGCCAGCGTTACGGGGGTGAAGAGGGCTGAAGCTTTCTTT

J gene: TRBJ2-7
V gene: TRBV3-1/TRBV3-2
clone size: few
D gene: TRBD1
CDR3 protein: CASSPTGQIEQYF
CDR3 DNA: TGTGCCAGCAGCCCAACGGGACAGATAGAGCAGTACTTC

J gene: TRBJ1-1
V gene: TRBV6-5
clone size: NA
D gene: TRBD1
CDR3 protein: CASSLRQGTEAFF
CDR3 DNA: TGTGCCAGCAGCCTTAGACAGGGCACTGAAGCTTTCTTT

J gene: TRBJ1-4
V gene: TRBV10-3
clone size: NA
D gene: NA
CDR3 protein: CAIRGGVAEKLFF
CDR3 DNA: TGTGCCATCCGTGGGGGGGTCGCTGAAAAACTGTTTTTT

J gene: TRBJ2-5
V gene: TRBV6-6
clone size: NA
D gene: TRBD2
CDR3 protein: CASSPLSWTSGNLYQETQYF
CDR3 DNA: TGTGCCAGCAGTCCCCTTTCGTGGACTAGCGGGAACCTGTACCAAGAGACCCAGTACTTC

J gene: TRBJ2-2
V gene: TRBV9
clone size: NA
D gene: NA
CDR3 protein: CASNGRRTGELFF
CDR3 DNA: TGTGCCAGCAATGGTAGGAGGACCGGGGAGCTGTTTTTT

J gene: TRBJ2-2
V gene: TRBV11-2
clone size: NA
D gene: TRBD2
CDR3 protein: CASSPGLAGLELFF
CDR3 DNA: TGTGCCAGCAGTCCGGGACTAGCGGGATTAGAGCTGTTTTTT

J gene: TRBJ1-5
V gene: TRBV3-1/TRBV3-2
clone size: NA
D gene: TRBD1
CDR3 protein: CASSQTGTGANQPQHF
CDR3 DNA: TGTGCCAGCAGCCAAACCGGGACAGGGGCCAATCAGCCCCAGCATTTT

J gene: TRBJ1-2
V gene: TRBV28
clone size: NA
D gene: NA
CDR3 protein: CASSSPHQAAWGYTF
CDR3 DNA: TGTGCCAGCAGTTCCCCTCACCAGGCCGCTTGGGGCTACACCTTC

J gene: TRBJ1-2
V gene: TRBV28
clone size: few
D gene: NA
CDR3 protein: CASTQSGGYTF
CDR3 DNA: TGTGCCAGCACCCAATCGGGGGGCTACACCTTC

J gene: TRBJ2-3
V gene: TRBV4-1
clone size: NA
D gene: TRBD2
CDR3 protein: CASSQDGSGAITDTQYF
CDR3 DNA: TGCGCCAGCAGCCAAGATGGGAGCGGGGCAATCACAGATACGCAGTATTTT

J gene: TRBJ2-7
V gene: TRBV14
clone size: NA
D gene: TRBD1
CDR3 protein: CASSQPMAPGTGGYEQYF
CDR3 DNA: TGTGCCAGCAGCCAACCCATGGCCCCCGGGACAGGGGGTTACGAGCAGTACTTC

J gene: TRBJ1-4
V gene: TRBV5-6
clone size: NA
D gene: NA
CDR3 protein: CASRSRDTIHEKLFF
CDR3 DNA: TGTGCCAGCAGATCTCGGGACACAATCCATGAAAAACTGTTTTTT

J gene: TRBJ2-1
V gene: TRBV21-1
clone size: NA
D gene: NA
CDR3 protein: CASSTRLLAGAREQFF
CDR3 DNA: TGTGCCAGCAGCACCCGACTGTTGGCGGGGGCCCGTGAGCAGTTCTTC

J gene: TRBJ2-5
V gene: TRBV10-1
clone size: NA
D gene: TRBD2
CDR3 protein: CASSTSGIGTQYF
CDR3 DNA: TGCGCCAGCTCAACTAGCGGGATTGGGACCCAGTACTTC

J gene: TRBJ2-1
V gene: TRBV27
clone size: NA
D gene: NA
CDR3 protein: CASRLRGIPNEQFF
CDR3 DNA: TGTGCCAGCAGACTTCGCGGGATCCCCAATGAGCAGTTCTTC

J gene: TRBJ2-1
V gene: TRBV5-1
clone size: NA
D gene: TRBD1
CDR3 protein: CASSLGQGIDEQFF
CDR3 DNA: TGCGCCAGCAGCTTGGGACAGGGGATCGATGAGCAGTTCTTC

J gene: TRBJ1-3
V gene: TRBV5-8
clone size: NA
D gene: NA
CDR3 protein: CASSLTWAGRLNTIYF
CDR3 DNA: TGTGCCAGCAGCTTGACGTGGGCAGGGCGTTTAAACACCATATATTTT

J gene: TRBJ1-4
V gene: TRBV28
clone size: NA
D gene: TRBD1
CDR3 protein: CASGTGGAESPGKLFF
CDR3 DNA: TGTGCCAGCGGTACAGGGGGCGCCGAATCCCCCGGTAAACTGTTTTTT

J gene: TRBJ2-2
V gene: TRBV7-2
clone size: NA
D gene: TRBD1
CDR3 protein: CASSLGVGRGRGELFF
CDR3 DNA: TGTGCCAGCAGCTTAGGGGTGGGCAGGGGGCGCGGGGAGCTGTTTTTT

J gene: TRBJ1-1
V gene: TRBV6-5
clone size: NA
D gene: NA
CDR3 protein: CASSPSSGDNTEAFF
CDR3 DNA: TGTGCCAGCAGTCCTTCCTCAGGGGACAACACTGAAGCTTTCTTT

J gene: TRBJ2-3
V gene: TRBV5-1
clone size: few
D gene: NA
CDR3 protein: CASALGRGAGDTQYF
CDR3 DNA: TGCGCCAGCGCCCTTGGACGGGGGGCGGGAGATACGCAGTATTTT

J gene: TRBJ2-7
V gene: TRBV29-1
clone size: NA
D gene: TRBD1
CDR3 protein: CSVEITGEANEQYF
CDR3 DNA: TGCAGCGTTGAAATTACAGGGGAAGCAAACGAGCAGTACTTC

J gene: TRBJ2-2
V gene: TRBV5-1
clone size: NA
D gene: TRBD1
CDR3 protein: CASSLDRGDTGELFF
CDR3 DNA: TGCGCCAGCAGCCTCGACAGGGGGGACACCGGGGAGCTGTTTTTT

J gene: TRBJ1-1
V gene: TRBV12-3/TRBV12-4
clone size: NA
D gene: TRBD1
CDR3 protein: CASSLGEPGGFF
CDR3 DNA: TGTGCCAGCAGTTTAGGAGAGCCAGGGGGTTTCTTT

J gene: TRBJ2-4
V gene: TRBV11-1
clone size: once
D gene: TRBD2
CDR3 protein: CASGGGSGYIQYF
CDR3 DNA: TGTGCCAGCGGCGGGGGGAGCGGGTACATTCAGTACTTC

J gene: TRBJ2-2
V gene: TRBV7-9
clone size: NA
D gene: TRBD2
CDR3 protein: CASSSRTSAGVWGELFF
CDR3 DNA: TGTGCCAGCAGCTCCCGGACCTCAGCGGGAGTTTGGGGGGAGCTGTTTTTT

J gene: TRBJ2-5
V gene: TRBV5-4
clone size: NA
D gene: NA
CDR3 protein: CASSFPQAQETQYF
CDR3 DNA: TGTGCCAGCAGCTTTCCCCAGGCCCAAGAGACCCAGTACTTC

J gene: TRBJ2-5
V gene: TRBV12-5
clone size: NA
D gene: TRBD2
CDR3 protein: CASGLGTSGRSARETQYF
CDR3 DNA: TGTGCTAGTGGTTTGGGGACTAGCGGGAGGTCGGCCCGAGAGACCCAGTACTTC

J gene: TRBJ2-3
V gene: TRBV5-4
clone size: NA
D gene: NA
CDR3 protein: CASSLVGGPTDTQYF
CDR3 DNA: TGTGCCAGCAGCTTGGTAGGAGGGCCCACAGATACGCAGTATTTT

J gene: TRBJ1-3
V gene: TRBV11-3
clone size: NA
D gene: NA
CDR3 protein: CASSFAGSGNTIYF
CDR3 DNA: TGTGCCAGCAGCTTTGCCGGCTCTGGAAACACCATATATTTT

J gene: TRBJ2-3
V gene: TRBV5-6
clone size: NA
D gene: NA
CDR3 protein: CASSLVDPGDTQYF
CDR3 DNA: TGTGCCAGCAGCTTGGTGGATCCGGGGGATACGCAGTATTTT

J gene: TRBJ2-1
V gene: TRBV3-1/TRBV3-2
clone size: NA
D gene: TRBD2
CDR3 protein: CASSQGVGGDEQFF
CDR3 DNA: TGTGCCAGCAGCCAAGGAGTGGGGGGGGATGAGCAGTTCTTC

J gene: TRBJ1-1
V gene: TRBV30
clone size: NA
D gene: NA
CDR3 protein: CAWSSAGNTEAFF
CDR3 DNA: TGTGCCTGGAGTAGTGCGGGAAACACTGAAGCTTTCTTT

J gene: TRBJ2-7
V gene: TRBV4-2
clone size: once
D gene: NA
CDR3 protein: CASSQYAGGTYEQYF
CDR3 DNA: TGTGCCAGCAGCCAATATGCGGGTGGCACCTACGAGCAGTACTTC

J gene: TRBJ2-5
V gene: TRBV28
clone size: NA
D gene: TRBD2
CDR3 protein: CASSYTSARAGTQYF
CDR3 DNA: TGTGCCAGCAGTTATACTAGCGCACGAGCTGGGACCCAGTACTTC

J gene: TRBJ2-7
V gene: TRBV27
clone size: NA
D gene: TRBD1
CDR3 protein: CASRWTGISSSSYEQYF
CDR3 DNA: TGTGCCAGCAGGTGGACAGGGATATCTTCGAGCTCCTACGAGCAGTACTTC

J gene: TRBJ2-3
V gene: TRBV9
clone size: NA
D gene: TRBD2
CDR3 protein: CASSVSSGVNTDTQYF
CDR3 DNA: TGTGCCAGCAGCGTATCAAGCGGGGTTAACACAGATACGCAGTATTTT